This T cell receptor beta chain was sequenced during a study of T-cell reconstitution after alpha-beta-depleted transplantation in children. This clonotype has ten or more counts. CDR3 length: 17 amino acids. Germline CDR1 reads MNHEY; CDR2 reads SVGEGT. Trimming took off 3 bases at V and 3 bases at J, with 17 bases between the two ends. TCRbeta library construction was performed incorporating unique molecular identifiers. MiXCR, run by TCRdb on the PCR reads, gives a single entry per CDR3 protein. There are about 72,000 distinct CDR3 sequences in the sample; 6% to 8% occur only once, and approximately 2.4% lies in the top ten.

This chain joins TRBV6-2 or TRBV6-3 and TRBJ1-4; D not resolved. The sequence was obtained from a human donor who donated a stem cell graft to a child with acute lymphoblastic leukemia. The starting material was PBMCs from the stem cell graft donor, obtained from the stem cell graft. CDR3 amino acids: CASSYSSFRKSNEKLFF. CDR3 coding DNA: TGTGCCAGCAGTTATTCATCCTTCAGGAAATCTAATGAAAAACTGTTTTTT.